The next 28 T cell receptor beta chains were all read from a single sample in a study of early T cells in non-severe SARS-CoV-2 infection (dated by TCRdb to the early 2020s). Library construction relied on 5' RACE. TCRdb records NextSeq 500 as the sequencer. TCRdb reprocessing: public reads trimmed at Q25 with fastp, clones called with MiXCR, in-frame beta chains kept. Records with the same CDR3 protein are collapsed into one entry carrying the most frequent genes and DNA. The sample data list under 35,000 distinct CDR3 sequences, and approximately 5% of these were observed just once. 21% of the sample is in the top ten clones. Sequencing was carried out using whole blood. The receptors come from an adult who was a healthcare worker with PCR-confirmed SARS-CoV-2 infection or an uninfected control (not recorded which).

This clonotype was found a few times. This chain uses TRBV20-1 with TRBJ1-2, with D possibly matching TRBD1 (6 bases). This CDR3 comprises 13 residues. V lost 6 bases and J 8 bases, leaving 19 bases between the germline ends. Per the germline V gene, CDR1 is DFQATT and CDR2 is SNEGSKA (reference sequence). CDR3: CSARFSGASGYTF. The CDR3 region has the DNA TGCAGTGCCAGGTTTTCAGGGGCGAGCGGCTACACCTTC.

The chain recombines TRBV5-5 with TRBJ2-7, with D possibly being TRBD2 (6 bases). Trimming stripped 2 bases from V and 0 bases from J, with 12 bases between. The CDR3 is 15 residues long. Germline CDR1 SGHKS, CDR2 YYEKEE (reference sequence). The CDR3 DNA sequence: TGTGCCAGCAGCTTCTACTGGGGAGGCTCCTACGAGCAGTACTTC. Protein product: CASSFYWGGSYEQYF. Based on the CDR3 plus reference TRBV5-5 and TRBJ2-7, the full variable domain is DAGVTQSPTHLIKTRGQQVTLRCSPISGHKSVSWYQQVLGQGPQFIFQYYEKEERGRGNFPDRFSARQFPNYSSELNVNALLLGDSALYLCASSFYWGGSYEQYFGPGTRLTVT.

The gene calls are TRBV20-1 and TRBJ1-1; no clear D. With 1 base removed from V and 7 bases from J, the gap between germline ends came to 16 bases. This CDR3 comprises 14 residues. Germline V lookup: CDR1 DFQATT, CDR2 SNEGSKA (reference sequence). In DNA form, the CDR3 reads TGCAGTGCTAGAGTAGTTGCAGGAGCAGATGAAGCTTTCTTT. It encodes CSARVVAGADEAFF.

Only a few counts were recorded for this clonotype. The DNA for the CDR3 is TGCAGTGCTCTCTTAGCGGGGGGCACGCATACGCAGTATTTT. This codes for CSALLAGGTHTQYF. The V call is TRBV20-1, the J call TRBJ2-3; 10 bases align to TRBD2. J lost 7 bases, V lost 5 bases, and 9 bases had no gene match. In germline, CDR1 is DFQATT, CDR2 SNEGSKA (reference sequence). The CDR3 covers 14 residues.

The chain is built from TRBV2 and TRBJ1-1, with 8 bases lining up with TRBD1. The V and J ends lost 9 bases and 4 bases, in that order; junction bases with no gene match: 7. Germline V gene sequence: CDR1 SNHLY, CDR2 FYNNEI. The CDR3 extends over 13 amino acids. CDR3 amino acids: CARNAGGGTEAFF. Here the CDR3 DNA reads TGTGCCAGGAACGCAGGGGGCGGCACTGAAGCTTTCTTT.

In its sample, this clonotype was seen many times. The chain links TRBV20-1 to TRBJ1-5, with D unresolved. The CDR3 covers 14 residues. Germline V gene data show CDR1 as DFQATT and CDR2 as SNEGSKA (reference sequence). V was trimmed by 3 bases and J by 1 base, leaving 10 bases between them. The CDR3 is CSASSTLSNQPQHF. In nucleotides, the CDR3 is TGCAGTGCTAGCAGCACCCTGAGCAATCAGCCCCAGCATTTT.

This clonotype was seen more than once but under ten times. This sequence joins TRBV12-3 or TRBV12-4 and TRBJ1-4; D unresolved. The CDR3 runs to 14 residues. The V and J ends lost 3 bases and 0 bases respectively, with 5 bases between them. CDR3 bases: TGTGCCAGCAGTTTTTTATCAACTAATGAAAAACTGTTTTTT. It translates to CASSFLSTNEKLFF.

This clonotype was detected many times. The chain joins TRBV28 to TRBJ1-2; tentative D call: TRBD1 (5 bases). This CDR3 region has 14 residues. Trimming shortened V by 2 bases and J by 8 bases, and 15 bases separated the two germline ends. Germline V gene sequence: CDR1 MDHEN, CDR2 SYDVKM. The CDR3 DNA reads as TGTGCCAGCAGTTTAATCTTCGGGGCTGGGGGCTACACCTTC. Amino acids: CASSLIFGAGGYTF.

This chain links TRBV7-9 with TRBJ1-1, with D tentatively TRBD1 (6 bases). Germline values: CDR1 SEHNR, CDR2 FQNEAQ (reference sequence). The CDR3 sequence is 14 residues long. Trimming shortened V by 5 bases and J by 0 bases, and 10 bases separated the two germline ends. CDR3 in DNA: TGTGCCAGCAGCCGGACAGTTTTGAACACTGAAGCTTTCTTT. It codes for CASSRTVLNTEAFF.

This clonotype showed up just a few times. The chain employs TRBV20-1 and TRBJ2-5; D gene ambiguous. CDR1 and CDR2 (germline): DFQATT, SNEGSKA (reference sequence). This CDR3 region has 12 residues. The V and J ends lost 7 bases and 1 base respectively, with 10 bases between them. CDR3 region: CSVRSTQETQYF. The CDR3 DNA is TGCAGTGTCAGATCGACCCAAGAGACCCAGTACTTC.

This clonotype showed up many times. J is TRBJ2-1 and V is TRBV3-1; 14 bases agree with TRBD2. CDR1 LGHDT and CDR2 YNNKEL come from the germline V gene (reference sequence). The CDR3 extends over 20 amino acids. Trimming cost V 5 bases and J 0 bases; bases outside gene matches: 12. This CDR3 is CASSKRGTSGSFSSYNEQFF. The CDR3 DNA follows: TGTGCCAGCAGCAAGAGGGGGACTAGCGGGAGTTTTAGCTCCTACAATGAGCAGTTCTTC.

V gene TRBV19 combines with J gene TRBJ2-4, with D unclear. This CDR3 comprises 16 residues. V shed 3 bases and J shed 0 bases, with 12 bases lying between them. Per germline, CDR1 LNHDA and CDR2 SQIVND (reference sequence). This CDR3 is CASSMIGVTAKNIQYF. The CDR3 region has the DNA TGTGCCAGTAGTATGATTGGAGTAACAGCCAAAAACATTCAGTACTTC.

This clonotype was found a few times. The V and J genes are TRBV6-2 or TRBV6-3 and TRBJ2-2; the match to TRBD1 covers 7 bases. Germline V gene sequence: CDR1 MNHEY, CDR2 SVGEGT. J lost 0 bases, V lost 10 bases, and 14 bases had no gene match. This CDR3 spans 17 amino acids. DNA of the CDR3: TGTGCCACTTCTGCGTACAGACAGGGCTCGAACACCGGGGAGCTGTTTTTT. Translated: CATSAYRQGSNTGELFF.

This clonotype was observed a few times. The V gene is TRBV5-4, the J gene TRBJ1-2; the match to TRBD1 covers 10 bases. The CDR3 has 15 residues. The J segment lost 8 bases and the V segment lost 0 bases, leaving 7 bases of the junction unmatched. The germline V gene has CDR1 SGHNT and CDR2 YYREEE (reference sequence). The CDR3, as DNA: TGTGCCAGCAGCTTGGTCGGGGACAGGGGCGGCGGCTACACCTTC. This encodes CASSLVGDRGGGYTF. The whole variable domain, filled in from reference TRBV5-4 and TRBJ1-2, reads ETGVTQSPTHLIKTRGQQVTLRCSSQSGHNTVSWYQQALGQGPQFIFQYYREEENGRGNFPPRFSGLQFPNYSSELNVNALELDDSALYLCASSLVGDRGGGYTFGSGTRLTVV.

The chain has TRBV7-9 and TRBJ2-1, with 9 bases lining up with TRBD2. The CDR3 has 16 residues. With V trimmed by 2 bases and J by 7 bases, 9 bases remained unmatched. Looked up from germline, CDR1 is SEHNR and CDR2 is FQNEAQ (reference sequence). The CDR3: CASSLWESGRMNEQFF. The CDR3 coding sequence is TGTGCCAGCAGCTTATGGGAAAGCGGGAGGATGAATGAGCAGTTCTTC.

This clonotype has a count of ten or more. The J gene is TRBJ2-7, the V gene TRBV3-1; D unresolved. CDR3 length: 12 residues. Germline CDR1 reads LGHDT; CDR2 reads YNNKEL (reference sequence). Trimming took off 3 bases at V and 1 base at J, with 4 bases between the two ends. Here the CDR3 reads CASSHDSYEQYF. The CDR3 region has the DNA TGTGCCAGCAGCCACGATTCCTACGAGCAGTACTTC.

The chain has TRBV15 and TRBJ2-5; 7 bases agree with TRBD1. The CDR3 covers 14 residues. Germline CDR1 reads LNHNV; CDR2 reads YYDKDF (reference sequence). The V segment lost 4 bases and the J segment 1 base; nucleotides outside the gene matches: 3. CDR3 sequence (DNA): TGTGCCACCAGCAAACAGGGGCCCCAAGAGACCCAGTACTTC. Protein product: CATSKQGPQETQYF.

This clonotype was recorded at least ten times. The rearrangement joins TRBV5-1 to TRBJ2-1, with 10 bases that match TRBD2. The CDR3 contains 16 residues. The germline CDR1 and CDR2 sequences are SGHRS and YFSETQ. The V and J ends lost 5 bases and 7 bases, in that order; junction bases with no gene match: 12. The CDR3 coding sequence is TGCGCCAGCAGTTCCCTTGGGGCTAGCGGGAGTAATGAGCAGTTCTTC. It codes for CASSSLGASGSNEQFF.

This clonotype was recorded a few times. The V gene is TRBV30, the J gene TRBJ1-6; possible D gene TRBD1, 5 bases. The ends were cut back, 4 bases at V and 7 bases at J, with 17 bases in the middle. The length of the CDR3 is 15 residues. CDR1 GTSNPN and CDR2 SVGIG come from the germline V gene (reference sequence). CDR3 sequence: CAWTLAGRINSPLHF. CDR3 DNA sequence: TGTGCCTGGACCCTAGCGGGACGGATCAATTCACCCCTCCACTTT. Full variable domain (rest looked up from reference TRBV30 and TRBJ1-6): SQTIHQWPATLVQPVGSPLSLECTVEGTSNPNLYWYRQAAGRGLQLLFYSVGIGQISSEVPQNLSASRPQDRQFILSSKKLLLSDSGFYLCAWTLAGRINSPLHFGNGTRLTVT.

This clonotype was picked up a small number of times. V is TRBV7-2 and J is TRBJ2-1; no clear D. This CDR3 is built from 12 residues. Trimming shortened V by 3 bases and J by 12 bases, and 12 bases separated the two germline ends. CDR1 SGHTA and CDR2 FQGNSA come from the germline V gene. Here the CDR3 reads CASSFNEVRQFF. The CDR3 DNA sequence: TGTGCCAGCAGCTTTAATGAGGTGCGGCAGTTCTTC.

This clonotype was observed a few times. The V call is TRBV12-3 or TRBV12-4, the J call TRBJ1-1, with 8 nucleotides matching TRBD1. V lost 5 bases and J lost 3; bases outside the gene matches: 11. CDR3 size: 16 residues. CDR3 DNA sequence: TGTGCCAGCAGTCCCTCGGGACAGGCATGGGACACTGAAGCTTTCTTT. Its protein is CASSPSGQAWDTEAFF.

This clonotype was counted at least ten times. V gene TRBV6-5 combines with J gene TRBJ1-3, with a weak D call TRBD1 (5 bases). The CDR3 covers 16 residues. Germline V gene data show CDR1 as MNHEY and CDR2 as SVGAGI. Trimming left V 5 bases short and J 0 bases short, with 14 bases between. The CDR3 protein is CASSPRQTSSGNTIYF. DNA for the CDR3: TGTGCCAGCAGTCCACGACAGACCAGCTCTGGAAACACCATATATTTT.

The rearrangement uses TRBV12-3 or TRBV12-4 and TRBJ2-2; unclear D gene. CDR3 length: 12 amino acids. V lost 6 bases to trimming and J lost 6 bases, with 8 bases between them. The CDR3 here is CASRTAAGELFF. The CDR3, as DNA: TGTGCCAGCAGAACGGCGGCCGGGGAGCTGTTTTTT.

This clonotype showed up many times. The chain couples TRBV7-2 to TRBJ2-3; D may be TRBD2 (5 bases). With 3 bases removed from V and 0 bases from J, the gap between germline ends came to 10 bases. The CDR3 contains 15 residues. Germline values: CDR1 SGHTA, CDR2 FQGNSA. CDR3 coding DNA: TGTGCCAGCAGCTTGTTCCGGGGTAGCACAGATACGCAGTATTTT. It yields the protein CASSLFRGSTDTQYF.

This CDR3 reads CASSIDRGEAFF. Here the CDR3 DNA reads TGTGCCAGTAGTATAGACAGGGGTGAAGCTTTCTTT. This sequence joins TRBV19 and TRBJ1-1; the D gene is possibly TRBD1 (6 bases). CDR3 length: 12 residues. CDR1 and CDR2 from the germline V gene are LNHDA and SQIVND (reference sequence). V shed 0 bases and J shed 7 bases, with 6 bases lying between them.

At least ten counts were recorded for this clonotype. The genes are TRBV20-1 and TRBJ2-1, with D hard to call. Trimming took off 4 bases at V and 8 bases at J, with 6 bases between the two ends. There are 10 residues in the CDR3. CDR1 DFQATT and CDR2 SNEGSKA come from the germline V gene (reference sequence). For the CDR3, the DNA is TGCAGTGCTATATACGATGAGCAGTTCTTC. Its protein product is CSAIYDEQFF.

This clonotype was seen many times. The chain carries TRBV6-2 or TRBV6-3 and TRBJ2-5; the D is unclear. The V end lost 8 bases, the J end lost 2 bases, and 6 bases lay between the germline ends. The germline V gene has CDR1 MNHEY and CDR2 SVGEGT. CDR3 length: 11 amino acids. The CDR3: CASLSQETQYF. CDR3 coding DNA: TGTGCCAGCCTATCGCAAGAGACCCAGTACTTC.

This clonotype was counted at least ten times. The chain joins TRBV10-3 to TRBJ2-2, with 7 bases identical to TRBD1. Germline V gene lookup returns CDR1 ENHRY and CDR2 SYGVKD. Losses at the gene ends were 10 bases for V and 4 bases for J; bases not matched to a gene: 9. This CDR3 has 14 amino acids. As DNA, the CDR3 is TGTGCCAGTCGACAGGGCCAGGGCACCGGGGAGCTGTTTTTT. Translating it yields CASRQGQGTGELFF.